Below, 7 T cell receptor beta chains from the same sample are listed, as sequenced in a study of blood T cell repertoires in COVID-19. TCRdb's copy holds only in-frame clones and misses some; the assay was immunoSEQ multiplex PCR. The sample lists more than 85,000 clones; approximately 86% were seen once. The specimen sequenced was peripheral blood. The receptors stem from a middle-aged man with COVID-19, enrolled during active disease.

The rearrangement joins TRBV3-1 (or the pseudogene TRBV3-2) to TRBJ1-6; weak D call: TRBD1 (6 bases). With 4 bases removed from V and 9 bases from J, the gap between germline ends came to 16 bases. This CDR3 is built from 15 residues. Germline CDR1 and CDR2: LGHDT and YNNKEL (reference sequence). CDR3 in amino acids: CASSRSTGSGSPLHF. In nucleotides, the CDR3 is TGTGCCAGCAGCCGAAGTACAGGGTCCGGTTCACCCCTCCACTTT.

The chain couples TRBV7-2 to TRBJ1-2, with a possible D match to TRBD1 (6 bases). The V gene's germline CDR1 is SGHTA and CDR2 FQGNSA. V shed 8 bases and J shed 0 bases, with 19 bases lying between them. The CDR3 is 16 residues long. The CDR3 DNA is TGTGCCAGCGGGGGGGGCGGCCATCTAGCTAACTATGGCTACACCTTC. Amino acid sequence: CASGGGGHLANYGYTF.

The V call is TRBV10-3, the J call TRBJ1-5; D is perhaps TRBD1 (5 bases). The V gene lost 10 bases and the J gene lost 3 bases, with 13 bases spanning the gap. CDR1 is ENHRY, CDR2 SYGVKD, per germline. The CDR3 consists of 13 residues. In DNA, the CDR3 is TGTGCCACCAGGGTGGGGCACAATCAGCCCCAGCATTTT. Protein sequence: CATRVGHNQPQHF.

The rearrangement links TRBV27 to TRBJ2-6; perhaps TRBD1 as D (6 bases). V gave up 7 bases and J gave up 1 base, with 17 bases separating them. Germline CDR1 is MNHEY and CDR2 is SMNVEV (reference sequence). The CDR3 is made up of 17 amino acids. CDR3 amino acids: CASTAGQMNSGANVLTF. The CDR3 nucleotides read TGTGCCAGCACCGCCGGACAGATGAATTCTGGGGCCAACGTCCTGACTTTC.

This clone occurred once. The V and J genes are TRBV24-1 and TRBJ2-2; 10 bases fit TRBD1. The CDR3 is made up of 15 amino acids. Per germline, CDR1 KGHDR and CDR2 SFDVKD. J gave up 6 bases and V 6 bases, and 6 bases lay outside the gene matches. In DNA, the CDR3 is TGTGCCACCAGTTGGACAGGGGGGATAGCCGGGGAGCTGTTTTTT. Protein product: CATSWTGGIAGELFF.

The chain joins TRBV4-1 to TRBJ2-6, with no clear D. CDR1 and CDR2 (germline): MGHRA, YSYEKL. The CDR3 consists of 17 residues. V shed 2 bases and J shed 0 bases, with 11 bases lying between them. The CDR3 spells CASSQREVLSGANVLTF. The CDR3 nucleotides read TGCGCCAGCAGCCAAAGAGAGGTGCTCTCTGGGGCCAACGTCCTGACTTTC.

The V call is TRBV6-5, the J call TRBJ1-1; D is perhaps TRBD1 (5 bases). CDR3 size: 15 residues. V lost 0 bases to trimming and J lost 7 bases, with 15 bases between them. Per the germline V gene, CDR1 is MNHEY and CDR2 is SVGAGI. The chain's CDR3 is CASSYSRQGTNEAFF. The CDR3 DNA is TGTGCCAGCAGTTACTCGAGGCAGGGAACCAATGAAGCTTTCTTT.